A single sample gave rise to the 5 T cell receptor beta chains below, sequenced in a study of response to subunit inactivated influenza vaccine. One entry per CDR3 protein results from TCRdb running MiXCR on the RT-PCR reads. The data show almost 600,000 distinct CDR3 sequences, about 14% seen once. Specimen: PBMCs from blood, collected 11 to 12 days after vaccination. Receptors originate from a man between 50 and 59 years old who received an inactivated influenza vaccine.

The table lists this clonotype with a few counts. The chain joins TRBV20-1 to TRBJ1-4; D not certain. The CDR3 extends over 12 amino acids. V was shortened by 4 bases and J by 5 bases, with 8 bases between the two germline ends. Germline assignment: CDR1 DFQATT and CDR2 SNEGSKA (reference sequence). The CDR3 DNA is TGCAGTGCTATGTTTACGAATGAAAAACTGTTTTTT. Translation: CSAMFTNEKLFF.

V is TRBV3-1 and J is TRBJ2-3; 9 bases map to TRBD2. The CDR3 is 16 residues long. V dropped 1 base and J dropped 3; count of bases not matched to a gene: 5. From germline, CDR1 is LGHDT and CDR2 YNNKEL (reference sequence). CDR3 sequence reads: CASSQVSGGPTDTQYF. CDR3 in DNA: TGTGCCAGCAGCCAAGTGAGCGGGGGGCCAACAGATACGCAGTATTTT.

V is TRBV6-2 or TRBV6-3 and J is TRBJ2-3; TRBD2 agrees at 12 bases. CDR1 is MNHEY, CDR2 SVGEGT, per germline. The length of the CDR3 is 19 residues. V dropped 2 bases and J dropped 0; count of bases not matched to a gene: 9. The CDR3 DNA reads TGTGCCAGCAGTTACACCTGGCTAGCGGGGGGGCCGAGCACAGATACGCAGTATTTT. Protein product: CASSYTWLAGGPSTDTQYF.

This clonotype has more than one count but fewer than ten. This sequence joins TRBV7-6 and TRBJ1-1; 8 positions match TRBD1. V dropped 5 bases and J dropped 6; count of bases not matched to a gene: 11. Looked up from germline, CDR1 is SGHVS and CDR2 is FNYEAQ. The CDR3 totals 15 residues. As DNA, the CDR3 is TGTGCCAGCAGCCCCACCCCGGACAGGGCTGCTGAAGCTTTCTTT. Translation: CASSPTPDRAAEAFF.

The chain has TRBV12-3 or TRBV12-4 and TRBJ2-7; 8 nucleotides agree with TRBD1. V shed 6 bases and J 6 bases; nucleotides not matched to a gene: 7. The CDR3 is made up of 13 amino acids. In nucleotides, the CDR3 is TGTGCCAGCAGAGGACAGGGTGATAGCGAGCAGTACTTC. Its protein is CASRGQGDSEQYF.